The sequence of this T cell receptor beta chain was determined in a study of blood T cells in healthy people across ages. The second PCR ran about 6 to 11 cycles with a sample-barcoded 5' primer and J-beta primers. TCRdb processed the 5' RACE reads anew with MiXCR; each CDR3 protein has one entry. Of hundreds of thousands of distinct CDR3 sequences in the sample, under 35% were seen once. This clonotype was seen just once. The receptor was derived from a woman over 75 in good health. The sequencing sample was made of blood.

The CDR3 coding sequence is TGTGCCAGCAGTTGGAGACAGGGTCCGAACACTGAAGCTTTCTTT. Its translation: CASSWRQGPNTEAFF. The V and J genes are TRBV5-5 and TRBJ1-1; 7 bases line up with TRBD1. Losses at the gene ends were 5 bases for V and 1 base for J; bases not matched to a gene: 8. The V gene's germline CDR1 is SGHKS and CDR2 YYEKEE (reference sequence). This CDR3 has 15 amino acids.